This T cell receptor (beta chain) was obtained from a study of T-cell reconstitution after alpha-beta-depleted transplantation in children. As it was prepared, the TCRbeta library received unique molecular identifiers. TCRdb redid the calling of the PCR reads with MiXCR, one entry per CDR3 protein. The sample holds about 410,000 distinct CDR3 sequences, 20% seen once. The CDR3 runs 13 residues. The germline V gene encodes CDR1 MDHEN and CDR2 SYDVKM. The ends lost 11 bases at V and 1 base at J; junction bases unmatched: 3. The receptor comes from a human donor who donated a stem cell graft to a child with acute myeloid leukemia. V and J are TRBV28 and TRBJ2-7; 12 bases fit TRBD2. This specimen was PBMCs from the stem cell graft donor, taken from the stem cell graft. This chain's CDR3 is CALTSGSSYEQYF. The CDR3 DNA follows: TGTGCCCTGACTAGCGGGAGTTCCTACGAGCAGTACTTC.